The present T cell receptor beta chain was sequenced within a study of blood T cell repertoires in COVID-19. Study-wide context: Some COVID-19 samples were acute and others convalescent; all came from the United States, Italy and Spain. Sources were T cells, B-cell-depleted T cells, or PBMCs; the material itself was cDNA or gDNA.

How the authors handled the data: Nucleated cell counts were estimated from reference gene primer amplification. TCRdb's copy holds only in-frame clones and misses some; the assay was immunoSEQ multiplex PCR. The V and J calls and clone size come from that table; D and trimming were worked out from the DNA. Among tens of thousands of clones listed, 70% to 90% were seen once. The sample holds a few counts of this clone. The CDR3 runs 15 residues. After removal of 3 bases from V and 4 bases from J, the junction contained 7 bases not matched to a gene. The V gene's germline CDR1 is LNHDA and CDR2 SQIVND (reference sequence).

This sequence was found in a human donor in a cohort sampled during active COVID-19. The donor label of this sample is uncertain. The chain joins TRBV19 to TRBJ1-2; TRBD1 agrees at 8 bases. Source material: peripheral blood. The CDR3: CASSIAGGEFYGYTF. The CDR3 DNA reads TGTGCCAGTAGTATCGCAGGGGGCGAATTCTATGGCTACACCTTC.